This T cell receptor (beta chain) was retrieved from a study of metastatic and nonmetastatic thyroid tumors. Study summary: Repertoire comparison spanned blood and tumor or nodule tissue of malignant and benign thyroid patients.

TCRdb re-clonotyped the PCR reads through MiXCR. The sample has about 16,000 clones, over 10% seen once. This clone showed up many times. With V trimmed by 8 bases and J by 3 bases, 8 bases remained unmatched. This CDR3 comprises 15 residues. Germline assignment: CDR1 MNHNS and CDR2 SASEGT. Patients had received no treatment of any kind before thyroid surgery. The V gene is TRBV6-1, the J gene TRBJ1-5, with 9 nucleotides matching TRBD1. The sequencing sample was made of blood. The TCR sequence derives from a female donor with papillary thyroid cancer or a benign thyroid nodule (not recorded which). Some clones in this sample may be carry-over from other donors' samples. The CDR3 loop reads CASGGDRAYNQPQHF. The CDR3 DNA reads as TGTGCCAGCGGGGGGGACAGGGCCTACAATCAGCCCCAGCATTTT.